This T cell receptor beta chain was observed in a study of blood T cell repertoires in COVID-19. On the study more broadly: Samples of COVID-19 (acute and convalescent) were obtained from the United States, Italy and Spain. Sample material is recorded as cDNA or gDNA derived from T cells, B-cell-depleted T cells, or PBMCs.

Data came from immunoSEQ multiplex PCR; TCRdb stores just in-frame clones and leaves some out. This table holds some 160,000 clones, roughly 91% found once. V was clipped by 0 bases and J by 11 bases, with 13 bases between them. CDR1 is LGHDT and CDR2 is YNNKEL in the germline V gene (reference sequence). CDR3 length: 13 residues. The rearrangement joins TRBV3-1 (or the pseudogene TRBV3-2) to TRBJ1-1, with a tentative D call TRBD1 (6 bases). This clonotype was obtained from a man younger than 30 with acute or convalescent COVID-19. The sequencing sample was made of peripheral blood. The CDR3, as DNA: TGTGCCAGCAGCCAAGATCTCACAGGGTTGGCTTTCTTT. Residues: CASSQDLTGLAFF.